This is a list of T cell receptor beta chains from one sample in a study of cytomegalovirus exposure and HLA in healthy donors. TCRdb's copy holds only in-frame clones and misses some; the assay was immunoSEQ multiplex PCR. Of around 70,000 clones in the sample, 75% were seen once. What was sequenced was PBMCs. Receptors were obtained from a man between 65 and 85 years old in good health and CMV-seronegative. Both conserved end residues are part of each CDR3. Each record gives: clone size, J gene, D gene, V gene, CDR3 protein, CDR3 DNA. D genes are given only for firm matches. A row's size may be missing; if present it is once, few, many or a size class.

>-|TRBJ2-1|-|TRBV7-2
CASGTERPYNEQFF
TGTGCCAGCGGGACTGAAAGGCCCTACAATGAGCAGTTCTTC
>-|TRBJ1-5|-|TRBV11-2
CASSLGRGQPQHF
TGTGCCAGCAGCTTAGGGAGGGGTCAGCCCCAGCATTTT
>-|TRBJ2-5|TRBD2|TRBV7-2
CASSLGGRAETQYF
TGTGCCAGCAGCTTAGGCGGGAGGGCTGAGACCCAGTACTTC
>-|TRBJ2-7|TRBD1|TRBV7-8
CASSPWDRVENEQYF
TGTGCCAGCAGCCCCTGGGACAGGGTCGAGAACGAGCAGTACTTC
>-|TRBJ2-5|TRBD2|TRBV7-7
CASSDGLAGAFETQYF
TGTGCTAGCAGCGACGGACTAGCGGGGGCCTTCGAGACCCAGTACTTC
>-|TRBJ1-5|TRBD1|TRBV19
CASRGEAGQGRQPQHF
TGTGCCAGTAGGGGGGAGGCGGGACAGGGGCGACAGCCCCAGCATTTT
>-|TRBJ2-7|TRBD2|TRBV4-3
CASSQDTQRDGEQYF
TGCGCCAGCAGCCAAGATACCCAGCGGGACGGCGAGCAGTACTTC
>-|TRBJ1-5|-|TRBV7-8
CASSLGTENQPQHF
TGTGCCAGCAGCTTAGGCACAGAAAATCAGCCCCAGCATTTT
>few|TRBJ2-3|-|TRBV18
CASSPDYVTDTQYF
TGTGCCAGCTCACCGGACTATGTCACAGATACGCAGTATTTT
>-|TRBJ1-4|-|TRBV5-5
CASSLQADSNEKLFF
TGTGCCAGCAGCTTGCAGGCAGATTCAAATGAAAAACTGTTTTTT
>-|TRBJ1-2|-|TRBV10-3
CAISESSHYGYTF
TGTGCCATCAGTGAGTCCAGTCACTATGGCTACACCTTC
>few|TRBJ1-6|-|TRBV27
CASSLGGQNNSPLHF
TGTGCCAGCAGTTTAGGCGGACAGAACAATTCACCCCTCCACTTT
>-|TRBJ2-3|TRBD1|TRBV4-3
CASSQQQGVDTDTQYF
TGCGCCAGCAGCCAACAACAGGGGGTTGACACAGATACGCAGTATTTT
>few|TRBJ2-7|TRBD2|TRBV4-3
CASSLSGGAYEQYF
TGCGCCAGCAGTCTTAGCGGGGGAGCCTACGAGCAGTACTTC
>few|TRBJ1-6|-|TRBV11-2
CASSLGWAGYNSPLHF
TGTGCCAGCAGCTTAGGGTGGGCTGGCTATAATTCACCCCTCCACTTT
>once|TRBJ2-5|-|TRBV5-1
CASSSKDSLGSQYF
TGCGCCAGCAGCTCCAAGGACAGCCTAGGGTCCCAGTACTTC
>once|TRBJ1-2|-|TRBV30
CAWSEVFGYTF
TGTGCCTGGAGCGAGGTGTTTGGCTACACCTTC
>-|TRBJ2-7|TRBD1|TRBV7-9
CASSLVAVGQGFHEQYF
TGTGCCAGCAGCTTAGTTGCCGTTGGACAGGGGTTCCACGAGCAGTACTTC
>-|TRBJ2-3|TRBD1|TRBV19
CASRQGKNTDTQYF
TGTGCCAGCCGACAGGGAAAAAACACAGATACGCAGTATTTT
>-|TRBJ1-2|TRBD1|TRBV28
CASTVARDRVVYTF
TGTGCCAGCACTGTCGCCCGGGACAGGGTAGTCTACACCTTC
>-|TRBJ2-7|-|TRBV2
CASSDGFSGYEQYF
TGTGCCAGCAGTGATGGGTTTAGCGGATACGAGCAGTACTTC
>-|TRBJ1-1|-|TRBV7-9
CSSSLTGYEAFF
TGTTCCAGCAGCTTAACAGGGTATGAGGCTTTCTTT
>few|TRBJ1-1|-|TRBV18
CASSFSGVGATEAFF
TGTGCCAGCTCATTCTCAGGGGTGGGTGCCACTGAAGCTTTCTTT
>-|TRBJ2-1|-|TRBV30
CAWSPGQTYNEQFF
TGTGCCTGGAGTCCGGGACAAACCTACAATGAGCAGTTCTTC
>-|TRBJ2-3|TRBD1|TRBV15
CATSRGTGLRDTQYF
TGTGCCACCAGCAGGGGGACAGGGTTGAGAGATACGCAGTATTTT
>-|TRBJ2-5|-|TRBV18
CASSPGLGAQETQYF
TGTGCCAGCTCACCAGGGCTAGGGGCCCAAGAGACCCAGTACTTC
>once|TRBJ2-7|TRBD2|TRBV5-1
CASSLRGGDYEQYF
TGCGCCAGCAGCTTGCGGGGGGGAGACTACGAGCAGTACTTC
>once|TRBJ1-5|TRBD1|TRBV7-8
CASSQGQGGNQPQHF
TGTGCCAGCAGCCAGGGACAGGGGGGCAATCAGCCCCAGCATTTT
>once|TRBJ1-2|-|TRBV19
CASSISLWATGGYTF
TGTGCCAGTAGTATATCGTTGTGGGCGACGGGGGGCTACACCTTC